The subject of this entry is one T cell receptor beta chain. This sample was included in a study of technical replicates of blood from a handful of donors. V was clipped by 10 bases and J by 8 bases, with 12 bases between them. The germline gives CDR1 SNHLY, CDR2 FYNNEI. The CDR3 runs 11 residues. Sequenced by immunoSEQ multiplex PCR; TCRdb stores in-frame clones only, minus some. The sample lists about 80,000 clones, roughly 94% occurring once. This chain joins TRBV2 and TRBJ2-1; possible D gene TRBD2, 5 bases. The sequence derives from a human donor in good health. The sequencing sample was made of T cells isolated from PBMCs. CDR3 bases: TGTGCCACCAAAATAGCGTATGAGCAGTTCTTC. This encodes CATKIAYEQFF.